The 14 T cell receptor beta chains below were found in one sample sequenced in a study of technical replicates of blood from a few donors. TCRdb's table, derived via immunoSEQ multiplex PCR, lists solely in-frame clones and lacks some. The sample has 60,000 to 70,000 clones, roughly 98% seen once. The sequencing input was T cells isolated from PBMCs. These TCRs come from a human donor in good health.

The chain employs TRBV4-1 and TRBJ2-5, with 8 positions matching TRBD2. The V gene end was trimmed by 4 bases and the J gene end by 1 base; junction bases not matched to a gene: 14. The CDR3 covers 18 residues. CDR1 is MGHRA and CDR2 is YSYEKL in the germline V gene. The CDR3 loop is CASSLVAAGGRFQETQYF. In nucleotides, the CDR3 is TGCGCCAGCAGCCTCGTGGCGGCGGGGGGAAGGTTCCAAGAGACCCAGTACTTC.

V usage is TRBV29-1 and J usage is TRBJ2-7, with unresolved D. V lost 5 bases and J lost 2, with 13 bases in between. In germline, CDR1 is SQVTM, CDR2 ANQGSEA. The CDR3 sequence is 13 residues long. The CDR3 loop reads CSVSVTLAYEQYF. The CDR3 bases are TGCAGCGTTTCTGTGACTCTGGCCTACGAGCAGTACTTC.

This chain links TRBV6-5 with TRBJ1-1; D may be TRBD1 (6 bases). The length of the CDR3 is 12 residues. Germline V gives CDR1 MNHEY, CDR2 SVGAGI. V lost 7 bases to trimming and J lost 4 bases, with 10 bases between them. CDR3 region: CASKLGGTEAFF. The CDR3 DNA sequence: TGTGCCAGCAAGCTAGGGGGCACTGAAGCTTTCTTT.

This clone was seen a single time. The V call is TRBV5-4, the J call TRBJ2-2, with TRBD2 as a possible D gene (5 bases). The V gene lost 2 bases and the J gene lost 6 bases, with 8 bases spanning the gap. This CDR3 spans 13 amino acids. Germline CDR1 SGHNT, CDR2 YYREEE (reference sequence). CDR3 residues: CASSFAEAGELFF. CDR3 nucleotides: TGTGCCAGCAGCTTTGCGGAGGCCGGGGAGCTGTTTTTT.

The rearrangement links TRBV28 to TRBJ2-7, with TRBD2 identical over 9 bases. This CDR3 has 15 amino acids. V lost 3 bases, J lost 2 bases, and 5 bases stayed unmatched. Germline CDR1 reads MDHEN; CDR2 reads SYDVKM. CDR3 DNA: TGTGCCAGCAGTTTGACGACTAGCGGCCCCTACGAGCAGTACTTC. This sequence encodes CASSLTTSGPYEQYF.

The CDR3 coding sequence is TGTGCCAGCAGTTACTCGTACAATAGCAATCAGCCCCAGCATTTT. Amino acid sequence: CASSYSYNSNQPQHF. The genes are TRBV6-5 and TRBJ1-5, with D uncertain. The CDR3 covers 15 residues. Germline V gene sequence: CDR1 MNHEY, CDR2 SVGAGI. V dropped 0 bases and J dropped 0 bases, with 6 bases sitting between them.

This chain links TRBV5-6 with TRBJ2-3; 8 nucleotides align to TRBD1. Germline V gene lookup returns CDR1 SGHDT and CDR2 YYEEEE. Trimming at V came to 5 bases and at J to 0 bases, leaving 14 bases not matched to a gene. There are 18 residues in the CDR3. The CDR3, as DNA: TGTGCCAGCAGTTCTCGCCAGGGGGCACCGACTAGCACAGATACGCAGTATTTT. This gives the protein CASSSRQGAPTSTDTQYF.

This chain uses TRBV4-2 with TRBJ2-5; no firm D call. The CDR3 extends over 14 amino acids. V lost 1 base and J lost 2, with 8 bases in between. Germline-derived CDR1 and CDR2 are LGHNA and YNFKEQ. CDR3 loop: CASSQAGVQETQYF. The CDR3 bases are TGTGCCAGCAGCCAAGCTGGAGTGCAAGAGACCCAGTACTTC.

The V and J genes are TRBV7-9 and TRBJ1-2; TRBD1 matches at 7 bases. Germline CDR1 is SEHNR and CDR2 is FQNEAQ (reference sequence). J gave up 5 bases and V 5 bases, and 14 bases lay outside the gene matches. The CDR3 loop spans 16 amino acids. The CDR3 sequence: CASSTTTGTWEYGYTF. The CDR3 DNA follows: TGTGCCAGCAGCACCACGACAGGGACCTGGGAATATGGCTACACCTTC.

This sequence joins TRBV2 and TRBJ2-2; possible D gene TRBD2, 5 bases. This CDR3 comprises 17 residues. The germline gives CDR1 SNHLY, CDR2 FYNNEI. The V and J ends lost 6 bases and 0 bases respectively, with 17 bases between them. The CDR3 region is CASRWTAERSNTGELFF. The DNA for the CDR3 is TGTGCCAGCAGATGGACTGCCGAGCGGTCGAACACCGGGGAGCTGTTTTTT.

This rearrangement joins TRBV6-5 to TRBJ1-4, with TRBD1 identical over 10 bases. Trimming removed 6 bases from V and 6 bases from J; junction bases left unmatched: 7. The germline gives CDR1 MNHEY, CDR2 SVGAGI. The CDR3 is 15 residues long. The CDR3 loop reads CASRRRQGADEKLFF. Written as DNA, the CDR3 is TGTGCCAGCAGGCGCCGACAGGGGGCGGATGAAAAACTGTTTTTT.

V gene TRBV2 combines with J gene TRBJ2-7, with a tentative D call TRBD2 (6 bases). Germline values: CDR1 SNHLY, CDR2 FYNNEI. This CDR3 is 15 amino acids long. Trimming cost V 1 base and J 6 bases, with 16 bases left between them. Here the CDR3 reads CASSEGRTGAGEQYF. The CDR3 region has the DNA TGTGCCAGCAGTGAAGGGCGTACGGGAGCTGGCGAGCAGTACTTC.

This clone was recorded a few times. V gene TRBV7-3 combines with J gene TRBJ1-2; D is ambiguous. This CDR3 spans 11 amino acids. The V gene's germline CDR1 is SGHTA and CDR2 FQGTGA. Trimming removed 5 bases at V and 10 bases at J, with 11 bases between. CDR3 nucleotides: TGTGCCAGCAGCCTAGCACGTCTCTACACCTTC. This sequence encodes CASSLARLYTF.

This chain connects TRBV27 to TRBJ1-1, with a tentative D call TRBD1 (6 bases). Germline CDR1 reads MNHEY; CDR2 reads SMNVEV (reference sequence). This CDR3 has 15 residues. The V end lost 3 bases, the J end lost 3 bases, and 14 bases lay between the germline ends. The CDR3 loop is CASSLQQGGDTEAFF. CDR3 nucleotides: TGTGCCAGCAGTTTGCAACAGGGAGGGGACACTGAAGCTTTCTTT.